This TCR beta chain was recovered during a study of T cell changes during pregnancy in multiple sclerosis. Only in-frame clones appear in the TCRdb table, and some are missing; sequencing was by immunoSEQ multiplex PCR. The sample records fewer than 40,000 clones, 91% being singletons. The material was CD4+ T cells from peripheral blood mononuclear cells, obtained in the second trimester of pregnancy. This TCR derives from a female donor in good health, enrolled as a control in a pregnancy study.

The CDR3 loop reads CASSSLTVDTGELFF. The CDR3 DNA reads as TGTGCCAGCAGCTCTCTAACTGTCGACACCGGGGAGCTGTTTTTT. This chain links TRBV11-3 with TRBJ2-2; no definite D call. CDR1 is SGHNT and CDR2 is YENEEA in the germline V gene. The CDR3 extends over 15 amino acids. Trimming pared 4 bases from V and 3 bases from J, leaving 12 bases between.